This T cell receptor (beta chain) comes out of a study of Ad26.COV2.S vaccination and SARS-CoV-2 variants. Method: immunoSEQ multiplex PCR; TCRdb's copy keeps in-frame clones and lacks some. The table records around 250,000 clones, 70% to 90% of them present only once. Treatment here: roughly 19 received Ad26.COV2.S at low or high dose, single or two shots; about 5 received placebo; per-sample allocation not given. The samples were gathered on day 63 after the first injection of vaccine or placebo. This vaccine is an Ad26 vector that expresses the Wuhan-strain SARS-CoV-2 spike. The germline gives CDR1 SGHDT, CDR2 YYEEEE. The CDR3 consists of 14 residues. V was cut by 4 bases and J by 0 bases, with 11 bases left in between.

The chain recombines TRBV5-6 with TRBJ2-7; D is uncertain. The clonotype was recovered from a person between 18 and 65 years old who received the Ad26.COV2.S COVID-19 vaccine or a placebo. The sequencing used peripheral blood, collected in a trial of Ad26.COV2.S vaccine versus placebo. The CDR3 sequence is CASSPASFSYEQYF. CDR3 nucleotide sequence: TGTGCCAGCAGCCCGGCGAGCTTCTCCTACGAGCAGTACTTC.